This TCR beta chain was obtained from a study of PD-1 blockade in classical Hodgkin lymphoma. Study conclusions and caveats: The study found that TCR diversity rose significantly by C4D1 in CD4+ but not CD8+ cells.

Time point in this sample: cycle 4 day 1 (C4D1), after 6 weeks of nivolumab. Relapse was seen in all patients after autologous stem cell transplantation, and brentuximab vedotin exposure was variable. With V trimmed by 10 bases and J by 1 base, 5 bases remained unmatched. The germline CDR1 and CDR2 sequences are WSHSY and SAAADI. The length of the CDR3 is 15 residues. This clone was observed a single time. No antigen is known for it. The data were produced by immunoSEQ multiplex PCR, yet TCRdb's version contains in-frame clones alone and is incomplete. The sample has 50,000 to 65,000 clones, about 92% seen once.

The receptor was derived from a human donor with classical Hodgkin lymphoma. The sample consisted of peripheral blood mononuclear cells (PBMCs), taken before the fourth cycle of nivolumab. The chain has TRBV10-2 and TRBJ2-7; 15 positions agree with TRBD2. This CDR3 is CATGLAGGLSYEQYF. CDR3 nucleotides: TGCGCCACGGGACTAGCGGGAGGTCTTTCCTACGAGCAGTACTTC.